This T cell receptor beta chain emerged from a study of blood T cell repertoires in COVID-19. The wider study: Spain, Italy and the United States supplied samples that represented acute and convalescent COVID-19. T cells, B-cell-depleted T cells, or PBMCs provided the cDNA or gDNA that served as material.

Study processing details: Amplification from reference gene primers served as the basis for estimated nucleated cell counts. TCRdb keeps only in-frame clones here, not all; method: immunoSEQ multiplex PCR. From that table come the V and J calls and clone size; the DNA was used to work out D and trimming. The data contain over 90,000 clones, more than 80% of them singletons. The sample holds one count of this clone. Germline-derived CDR1 and CDR2 are SGHRS and YFSETQ. Germline trimming cut 3 bases from V and 7 bases from J; bases unmatched to any gene: 4. The CDR3 is 14 residues long. The J gene is TRBJ2-2, the V gene TRBV5-1, with 9 bases lining up with TRBD2. Material: peripheral blood. The TCR sequence derives from an older woman with acute or convalescent COVID-19. This CDR3 reads CASSSGLALGELFF. The CDR3 bases are TGCGCCAGCAGCTCGGGACTAGCACTCGGGGAGCTGTTTTTT. Full variable domain (missing parts from reference TRBV5-1 and TRBJ2-2): KAGVTQTPRYLIKTRGQQVTLSCSPISGHRSVSWYQQTPGQGLQFLFEYFSETQRNKGNFPGRFSGRQFSNSRSEMNVSTLELGDSALYLCASSSGLALGELFFGEGSRLTVL.